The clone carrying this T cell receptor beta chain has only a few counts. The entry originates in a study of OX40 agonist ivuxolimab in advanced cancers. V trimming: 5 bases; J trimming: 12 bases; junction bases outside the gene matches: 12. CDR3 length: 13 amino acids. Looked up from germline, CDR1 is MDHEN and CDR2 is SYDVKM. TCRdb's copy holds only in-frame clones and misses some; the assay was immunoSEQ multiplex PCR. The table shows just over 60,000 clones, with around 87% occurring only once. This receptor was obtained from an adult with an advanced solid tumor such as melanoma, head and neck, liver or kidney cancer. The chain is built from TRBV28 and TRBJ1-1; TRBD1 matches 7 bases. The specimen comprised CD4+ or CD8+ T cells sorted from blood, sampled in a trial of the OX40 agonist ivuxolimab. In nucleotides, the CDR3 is TGTGCCAGCAGTCTAGACAGGGTCAAGCCCACTTTCTTT. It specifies CASSLDRVKPTFF.